The clone carrying this TCR beta chain showed up many times. This record belongs to a study of blood T cell repertoires in COVID-19. About the study: Whether acute or convalescent, the COVID-19 samples came from the United States, Italy and Spain. The analysed material was cDNA or gDNA that came from T cells, B-cell-depleted T cells, or PBMCs.

The junction had 13 bases not matched to a gene; V was cut back by 6 bases and J by 2 bases. The CDR3 runs 16 residues. CDR1 is MNHEY, CDR2 SVGEGT, per germline. Per the original data handling: The authors estimated nucleated cell counts from reference gene primer amplification. Here immunoSEQ multiplex PCR was the method, and the copy in TCRdb shows in-frame clones only, minus some. V and J calls and clone size are as listed in that table; D and trimming were resolved from the DNA. Counted here are 250,000 to 350,000 clones, 70% to 90% occurring once; the ten biggest clones make up around 8%. The chain has TRBV6-2 or TRBV6-3 and TRBJ2-7, with 7 bases matching TRBD2. Specimen: peripheral blood. This sequence originates from a woman between 50 and 59 years old who had recovered from COVID-19. The CDR3 DNA reads as TGTGCCAGCAGCACACAACGCGCGGGAGTTCCCTACGAGCAGTACTTC. It specifies CASSTQRAGVPYEQYF.